The TCR beta chain under discussion was sequenced for a study of neurological immune-mediated disorders. Time point specified: longitudinal time-point 3. Source material was 2 million unsorted PBMCs, stored at -80 °C in RNAlater. In the case of this clonotype: Its antigen is as yet unknown.

5'RACE with 10-nucleotide random UMIs generated the cDNA. Each CDR3 protein is one row after TCRdb ran MiXCR on the 5' RACE reads. The repertoire holds tens of thousands of distinct CDR3 sequences, with roughly an eighth as singletons. The study, taken as a whole, reports: CDR3 amino acid sequences of expanded clones were not shared across subjects, a result suggesting private repertoires in all groups. Patients with HTLV-1-associated myelopathy showed the most TCR clonal expansion. Those with multiple sclerosis showed the least, falling below healthy controls.

Per the germline V gene, CDR1 is SGHAT and CDR2 is FQNNGV. The CDR3 is 13 amino acids. V lost 5 bases to trimming and J lost 7 bases, with 11 bases between them. The receptor was isolated from a male donor with HTLV-1-associated myelopathy (HAM/TSP). Specimen: PBMCs. The chain uses TRBV11-2 and TRBJ1-4; D not certain. This chain's CDR3 is CASSRGFSEKLFF. CDR3 in DNA: TGTGCCAGCAGCCGAGGGTTCAGTGAAAAACTGTTTTTT.